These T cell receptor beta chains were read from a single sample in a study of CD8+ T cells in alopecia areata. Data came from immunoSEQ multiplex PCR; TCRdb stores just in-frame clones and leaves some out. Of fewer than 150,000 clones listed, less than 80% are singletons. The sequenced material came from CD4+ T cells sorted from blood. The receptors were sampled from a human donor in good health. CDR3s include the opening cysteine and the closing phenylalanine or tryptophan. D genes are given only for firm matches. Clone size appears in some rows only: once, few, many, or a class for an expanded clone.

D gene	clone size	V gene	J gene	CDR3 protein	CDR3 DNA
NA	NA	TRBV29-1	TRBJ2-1	CSVRDGYNEQFF	TGCAGCGTCCGGGACGGTTACAATGAGCAGTTCTTC
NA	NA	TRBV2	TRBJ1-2	CASSRDPSSGYTF	TGTGCCAGCAGTCGGGACCCCAGTTCCGGCTACACCTTC
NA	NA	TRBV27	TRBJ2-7	CASGTSSSVGVEQYF	TGTGCCAGCGGCACGTCGTCTAGCGTGGGTGTAGAGCAGTACTTC
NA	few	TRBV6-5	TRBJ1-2	CASSYSNSNYGYTF	TGTGCCAGCAGTTACTCGAACAGTAACTATGGCTACACCTTC
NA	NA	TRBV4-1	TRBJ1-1	CASSPTVNTEAFF	TGCGCCAGCAGCCCGACAGTGAACACTGAAGCTTTCTTT
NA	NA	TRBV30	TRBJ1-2	CAWTRTSYGYTF	TGTGCCTGGACAAGGACTTCTTATGGCTACACCTTC
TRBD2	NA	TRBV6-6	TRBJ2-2	CASRSSGGNTGELFF	TGTGCCAGCAGGTCTAGCGGGGGGAACACCGGGGAGCTGTTTTTT
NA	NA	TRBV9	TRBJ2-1	CASSLSLSVYNEQFF	TGTGCCAGCAGCCTATCATTATCGGTTTACAATGAGCAGTTCTTC
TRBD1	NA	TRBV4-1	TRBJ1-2	CASSPGQGGRAYGYTF	TGCGCCAGCAGCCCAGGACAGGGGGGACGGGCCTATGGCTACACCTTC
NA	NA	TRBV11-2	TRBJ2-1	CASTIFPATGNEQFF	TGTGCCAGCACTATATTCCCTGCTACTGGCAATGAGCAGTTCTTC
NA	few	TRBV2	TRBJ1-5	CASSEDSQPQHF	TGTGCCAGCAGTGAAGACAGTCAGCCCCAGCATTTT
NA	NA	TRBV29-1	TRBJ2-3	CSVGPPGDTQYF	TGCAGCGTTGGCCCGCCGGGGGATACGCAGTATTTT
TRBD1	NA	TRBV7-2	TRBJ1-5	CASSLVGTGGNQPQHF	TGTGCCAGCAGCTTAGTTGGGACAGGGGGAAATCAGCCCCAGCATTTT
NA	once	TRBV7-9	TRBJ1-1	CASSFVMNTEAFF	TGTGCCAGCAGCTTTGTGATGAACACTGAAGCTTTCTTT
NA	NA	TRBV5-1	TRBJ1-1	CASSPTYRGTTEAFF	TGCGCCAGCAGCCCTACCTATAGGGGTACCACTGAAGCTTTCTTT
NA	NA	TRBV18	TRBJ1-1	CASSPLPAGANTEAFF	TGTGCCAGCTCACCACTACCCGCGGGGGCGAACACTGAAGCTTTCTTT
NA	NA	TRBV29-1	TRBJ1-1	CSGRRVENTEAFF	TGCAGCGGTAGACGGGTGGAAAACACTGAAGCTTTCTTT
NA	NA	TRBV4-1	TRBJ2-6	CASSQGPPNSGANVLTF	TGCGCCAGCAGCCAAGGGCCTCCGAACTCTGGGGCCAACGTCCTGACTTTC
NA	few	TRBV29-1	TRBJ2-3	CSVDWTTSTDTQYF	TGCAGCGTGGACTGGACCACTAGCACAGATACGCAGTATTTT
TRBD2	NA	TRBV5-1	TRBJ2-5	CASSPAPGGEEETQYF	TGCGCCAGCAGCCCTGCCCCGGGGGGGGAAGAAGAGACCCAGTACTTC
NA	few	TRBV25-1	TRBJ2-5	CASSAFEGGPETQYF	TGTGCCAGCAGTGCCTTTGAAGGTGGGCCGGAGACCCAGTACTTC
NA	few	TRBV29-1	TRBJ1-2	CSGAQGMGGYTF	TGCAGCGGAGCACAGGGAATGGGCGGCTACACCTTC
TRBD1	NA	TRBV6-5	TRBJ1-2	CASRRQGHGYTF	TGTGCCAGCAGGCGACAGGGGCATGGCTACACCTTC
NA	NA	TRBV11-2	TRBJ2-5	CASSLSLARETQYF	TGTGCCAGCAGCTTAAGCTTAGCCCGGGAGACCCAGTACTTC
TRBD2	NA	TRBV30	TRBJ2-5	CAWSSLAGGPTQYF	TGTGCCTGGAGTAGCCTAGCGGGGGGTCCGACCCAGTACTTC
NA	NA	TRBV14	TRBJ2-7	CASSQEVAFYEQYF	TGTGCCAGCAGCCAAGAGGTCGCCTTCTACGAGCAGTACTTC
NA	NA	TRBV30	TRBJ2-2	CAWRRLGKKDTGELFF	TGTGCCTGGAGGAGGTTAGGGAAGAAGGACACCGGGGAGCTGTTTTTT
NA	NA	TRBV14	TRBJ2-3	CASSQFRRGADTQYF	TGTGCCAGCAGCCAATTTCGCAGGGGCGCAGATACGCAGTATTTT
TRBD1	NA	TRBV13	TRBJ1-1	CASSPGQGRYTEAFF	TGTGCCAGCAGTCCAGGACAGGGGAGGTACACTGAAGCTTTCTTT
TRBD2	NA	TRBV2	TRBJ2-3	CASSDPGGADTQYF	TGTGCCAGCAGTGACCCGGGGGGGGCGGATACGCAGTATTTT
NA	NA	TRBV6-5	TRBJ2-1	CASSPGGASYNEQFF	TGTGCCAGCAGCCCAGGGGGGGCCTCCTACAATGAGCAGTTCTTC
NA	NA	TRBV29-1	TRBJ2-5	CSVTRQGFGETQYF	TGCAGCGTGACTCGGCAGGGCTTTGGGGAGACCCAGTACTTC
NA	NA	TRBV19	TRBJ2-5	CASLTSFTGTAQETQYF	TGTGCCAGTCTCACGAGCTTCACCGGGACTGCCCAAGAGACCCAGTACTTC
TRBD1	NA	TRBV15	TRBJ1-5	CATSLQGAPGQPQHF	TGTGCCACCAGCTTACAGGGGGCGCCTGGTCAGCCCCAGCATTTT
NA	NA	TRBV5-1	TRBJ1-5	CASSEGGSNQPQHF	TGCGCCAGCAGCGAGGGGGGTAGCAATCAGCCCCAGCATTTT
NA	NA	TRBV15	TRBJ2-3	CATSARIRGGTDTQYF	TGTGCCACCAGCGCCCGGATCAGAGGGGGGACAGATACGCAGTATTTT